The 22 T cell receptor beta chains given below trace back to one sample, sequenced in a study of regulatory T cells in long-lasting Graves disease. Time point here: newly diagnosed GD, antithyroid drugs for less than 3 months. RNA isolated from PBMCs was used to make the TCR library. In building TCR beta libraries, iRepertoire HTBI primers were used together with Arm-PCR of CDR3 regions. TCRdb re-derived calls from the multiplex PCR reads in MiXCR, one entry per CDR3 protein. Of 410,000 or so distinct CDR3 sequences listed, more than 12% are singletons. The same specimen was also included in a second study, on T cells in Graves' hyperthyroidism and ophthalmopathy.

This specimen was peripheral blood mononuclear cells (PBMCs), taken at new diagnosis, from a patient treated with antithyroid drugs. The receptors originated from a woman aged 25-40 years with Graves disease.

This clonotype has a count of ten or more. The chain employs TRBV3-1 and TRBJ2-1; 8 nucleotides agree with TRBD2. Losses at the gene ends were 0 bases for V and 4 bases for J; bases not matched to a gene: 5. The CDR3 consists of 16 residues. Germline values: CDR1 LGHDT, CDR2 YNNKEL (reference sequence). CDR3: CASSQELLAVYNEQFF. In nucleotides, the CDR3 is TGTGCCAGCAGCCAAGAACTACTAGCGGTGTACAATGAGCAGTTCTTC.

This clonotype was counted at least ten times. Written as DNA, the CDR3 is TGTGCCAGCAGTTTCCCGACAGGGGGAAGAGGGAACACTGAAGCTTTCTTT. It is translated as CASSFPTGGRGNTEAFF. The chain couples TRBV28 to TRBJ1-1; the match to TRBD1 covers 9 bases. The germline gives CDR1 MDHEN, CDR2 SYDVKM. V shed 3 bases and J 1 base; nucleotides not matched to a gene: 9. This CDR3 has 17 residues. Using reference TRBV28 and TRBJ1-1 for the parts outside the CDR3, the full variable domain is DVKVTQSSRYLVKRTGEKVFLECVQDMDHENMFWYRQDPGLGLRLIYFSYDVKMKEKGDIPEGYSVSREKKERFSLILESASTNQTSMYLCASSFPTGGRGNTEAFFGQGTRLTVV.

In this sample, this clonotype turned up a few times. The chain couples TRBV29-1 to TRBJ1-5; TRBD1 matches at 11 bases. With 6 bases clipped from V and 6 bases from J, the junction kept 4 bases outside the gene matches. Germline loops: CDR1 SQVTM, CDR2 ANQGSEA. The CDR3 has 13 residues. CDR3 coding DNA: TGCAGCGTCCGGACAGGGGGCAGTCAGCCCCAGCATTTT. Translation: CSVRTGGSQPQHF.

This clonotype was observed at least ten times. This sequence joins TRBV7-9 and TRBJ1-2, with a weak D call TRBD1 (6 bases). V dropped 8 bases and J dropped 4 bases, with 17 bases sitting between them. Germline CDR1 and CDR2: SEHNR and FQNEAQ (reference sequence). The CDR3 spans 14 residues. CDR3: CASRGRDNSYGYTF. The CDR3, as DNA: TGTGCCAGCCGGGGACGGGACAATAGCTATGGCTACACCTTC.

The sample holds many counts of this clonotype. J is TRBJ1-5 and V is TRBV20-1; D is undetermined. Looked up from germline, CDR1 is DFQATT and CDR2 is SNEGSKA (reference sequence). Between the trimmed V and J ends, which lost 6 bases and 0 bases, there was a span of 12 bases. This CDR3 comprises 14 residues. The CDR3 loop reads CSAQSPYSNQPQHF. The CDR3 DNA follows: TGCAGTGCCCAAAGTCCTTATAGCAATCAGCCCCAGCATTTT.

This clonotype was observed many times. This sequence joins TRBV3-1 and TRBJ1-1; D unclear. V lost 8 bases, J lost 0 bases, and 10 bases lay in between. This CDR3 has 13 residues. From germline, CDR1 is LGHDT and CDR2 YNNKEL (reference sequence). This CDR3 is CASSQDLNTEAFF. CDR3 sequence (DNA): TGTGCCAGCTCCCAGGACCTGAACACTGAAGCTTTCTTT.

This CDR3 reads CATSGTSTDTQYF. CDR3 coding DNA: TGTGCCACTAGCGGAACTAGCACAGATACGCAGTATTTT. The genes are TRBV19 and TRBJ2-3, with TRBD2 matching 7 bases. The CDR3 runs 13 residues. The V and J ends lost 10 bases and 0 bases, in that order; junction bases with no gene match: 4. Germline CDR1 is LNHDA and CDR2 is SQIVND (reference sequence).

This clonotype was recorded at least ten times. The V call is TRBV13, the J call TRBJ1-6; D is ambiguous. The CDR3 totals 16 residues. Germline V gives CDR1 PRHDT, CDR2 FYEKMQ (reference sequence). Between the trimmed V and J ends, which lost 5 bases and 6 bases, there was a span of 17 bases. The CDR3 spells CASSNGGRASNSPLHF. The CDR3 DNA is TGTGCCAGCAGCAACGGCGGGAGGGCTAGTAATTCACCCCTCCACTTT.

V usage is TRBV20-1 and J usage is TRBJ1-1; D call uncertain. The V gene's germline CDR1 is DFQATT and CDR2 SNEGSKA (reference sequence). This CDR3 comprises 13 residues. V gave up 5 bases and J gave up 5 bases, with 15 bases separating them. CDR3 coding DNA: TGCAGTGCTTCCGCGGAGTGGGAAACTGAAGCTTTCTTT. Translation gives CSASAEWETEAFF.

This clonotype came up a few times. The V gene is TRBV30, the J gene TRBJ2-5; a possible D gene is TRBD2 (6 bases). The CDR3 runs 13 residues. In germline, CDR1 is GTSNPN, CDR2 SVGIG (reference sequence). Between the trimmed V and J ends, which lost 3 bases and 2 bases, there was a span of 10 bases. CDR3 nucleotide sequence: TGTGCCTGGAGGGAGGGAGGTCAAGAGACCCAGTACTTC. Protein product: CAWREGGQETQYF.

This chain uses TRBV3-1 with TRBJ2-7; D is ambiguous. V gave up 3 bases and J gave up 4 bases, with 7 bases separating them. The CDR3 has 12 residues. Germline values: CDR1 LGHDT, CDR2 YNNKEL (reference sequence). The CDR3 loop reads CASSQGKYEQYF. The CDR3 nucleotides are TGTGCCAGCAGCCAGGGAAAATACGAGCAGTACTTC.

This clonotype was seen once. Since a much larger clone is just one base distant, this may be a read error. This rearrangement joins TRBV6-1 to TRBJ2-1; TRBD1 aligns across 8 bases. V lost 6 bases, J lost 10 bases, and 11 bases stayed unmatched. This CDR3 region has 14 residues. Per germline, CDR1 MNHNS and CDR2 SASEGT. CDR3 residues: CASRLRDRRYEQFF. The CDR3 coding sequence is TGTGCCAGCAGACTCCGGGACAGGCGCTACGAGCAGTTCTTC.

This clonotype has more than one count but fewer than ten. This chain uses TRBV5-5 with TRBJ2-3, with a possible D match to TRBD2 (6 bases). Trimming removed 3 bases at V and 4 bases at J, with 33 bases between. The CDR3 runs 21 residues. Per the germline V gene, CDR1 is SGHKS and CDR2 is YYEKEE (reference sequence). Here the CDR3 DNA reads TGTGCCAGCAGCTCGCCTGAACATATAGCGGAAGGAGTCCCACACGCAGATACGCAGTATTTT. Its protein product is CASSSPEHIAEGVPHADTQYF.

This clonotype was counted at least ten times. The chain joins TRBV11-1 to TRBJ1-6; possibly TRBD1 for D (5 bases). V lost 5 bases, J lost 9 bases, and 17 bases lay in between. This CDR3 comprises 15 residues. The germline V gene encodes CDR1 SGHAT and CDR2 FQDESV (reference sequence). The CDR3 DNA reads as TGTGCCAGCAGCCACCGGACCGTGGGACGTTCACCCCTCCACTTT. This gives the protein CASSHRTVGRSPLHF.

V usage is TRBV28 and J usage is TRBJ2-3; 10 bases align to TRBD2. Germline V gives CDR1 MDHEN, CDR2 SYDVKM. The CDR3 is 16 residues long. With V trimmed by 3 bases and J by 6 bases, 9 bases remained unmatched. The CDR3 DNA follows: TGTGCCAGCAGTTTCCCTAGCGGGAGCATTTCGGATACGCAGTATTTT. This sequence encodes CASSFPSGSISDTQYF.

Written as DNA, the CDR3 is TGTGCCACCAGTGATTCCGGGAGAGATCAGCCCCAGCATTTT. Encoded protein: CATSDSGRDQPQHF. The chain uses TRBV24-1 and TRBJ1-5; no firm D call. This CDR3 has 14 residues. CDR1 is KGHDR, CDR2 SFDVKD, per germline. The V end lost 2 bases, the J end lost 5 bases, and 9 bases lay between the germline ends.

Ten or more counts support this clonotype. In nucleotides, the CDR3 is TGTGCCAGCAGCCAAGAGGGACTAGCGGGCCTCGGACAGTACTTC. Translation: CASSQEGLAGLGQYF. The chain combines TRBV4-2 with TRBJ2-7, with TRBD2 matching 12 bases. Germline values: CDR1 LGHNA, CDR2 YNFKEQ. The CDR3 contains 15 residues. V trimming: 0 bases; J trimming: 10 bases; junction bases outside the gene matches: 7.

This clonotype appeared many times. J is TRBJ2-4 and V is TRBV6-1; 10 bases agree with TRBD2. In germline, CDR1 is MNHNS, CDR2 SASEGT. Germline trimming cut 2 bases from V and 3 bases from J; bases unmatched to any gene: 7. The CDR3 has 17 amino acids. CDR3 region: CASSELSGRVDKNIQYF. CDR3 nucleotide sequence: TGTGCCAGCAGTGAATTAAGCGGGAGGGTCGACAAAAACATTCAGTACTTC.

This clonotype was observed many times. This rearrangement joins TRBV7-2 to TRBJ2-7; D might be TRBD2 (5 bases). The length of the CDR3 is 13 residues. Germline V gene data show CDR1 as SGHTA and CDR2 as FQGNSA. Trimming left V 5 bases short and J 2 bases short, with 10 bases between. The DNA of the CDR3 is TGTGCCAGCAGCGTCAGCGGACCCTACGAGCAGTACTTC. Translation: CASSVSGPYEQYF.

There are a few counts of this clonotype. The rearrangement joins TRBV5-6 to TRBJ2-5, with D possibly being TRBD1 (6 bases). The CDR3 is 14 residues long. Per the germline V gene, CDR1 is SGHDT and CDR2 is YYEEEE. V lost 0 bases to trimming and J lost 2 bases, with 8 bases between them. The CDR3 loop is CASSLVRGQETQYF. The CDR3 DNA follows: TGTGCCAGCAGCTTGGTCAGGGGTCAAGAGACCCAGTACTTC.

This clonotype was counted many times. The rearrangement links TRBV3-1 to TRBJ2-3; D possibly matches TRBD1 or TRBD2 (6 bases each). Germline lookup yields CDR1 LGHDT and CDR2 YNNKEL (reference sequence). This CDR3 comprises 19 residues. Trimming cost V 0 bases and J 2 bases, with 21 bases left between them. Written as DNA, the CDR3 is TGTGCCAGCAGCCAAGATTGGGGGGCAGCGTCCACCCACACAGATACGCAGTATTTT. This encodes CASSQDWGAASTHTDTQYF.

There are many counts of this clonotype. The rearrangement links TRBV29-1 to TRBJ1-1, with a weak D call TRBD1 (5 bases). The CDR3 runs to 11 residues. CDR1 is SQVTM, CDR2 ANQGSEA, per germline. The CDR3 DNA follows: TGCAGTAGTAGGGGACGGACTGAAGCTTTCTTT. Its translation: CSSRGRTEAFF.